This T cell receptor (beta chain) was captured in a study of T cells in Graves' hyperthyroidism and ophthalmopathy. From RNA transcripts, TCR beta CDR3 regions were amplified. TCR CDR3 underwent first-round RT-PCR with the HTBI primer set. TCRdb passed the multiplex PCR reads through MiXCR, listing each CDR3 protein once. The sample has about 500,000 distinct CDR3 sequences, roughly a sixth seen once. Between the trimmed V and J ends, which lost 8 bases and 8 bases, there was a span of 25 bases. In germline, CDR1 is MNHEY, CDR2 SVGEGT. The CDR3 loop spans 17 amino acids. The specimen was blood. This TCR was recovered from a woman in her twenties or thirties with Graves' ophthalmopathy. The chain carries TRBV6-2 or TRBV6-3 and TRBJ1-6; weak D call: TRBD1 (5 bases). CDR3 region: CASDPFGRGGSYSPLHF. CDR3 bases: TGTGCCAGCGACCCCTTCGGGAGGGGAGGATCGTATTCACCCCTCCACTTT.